A single sample gave rise to the 21 T cell receptor beta chains below, sequenced in a study of cytomegalovirus exposure and HLA in healthy donors. Primers for the PCR totalled 60 Vbeta and 13 Jbeta. Method: immunoSEQ multiplex PCR; TCRdb's copy keeps in-frame clones and lacks some. This sample carries under 120,000 clones, roughly 70% of them seen once, and the ten largest clones take approximately 10%. Sequenced sample: PBMCs. Receptors originate from a man between 40 and 49 years old in good health and CMV-seropositive.

This clone came up once. The V and J genes are TRBV5-1 and TRBJ2-3, with TRBD1 identical over 10 bases. The CDR3 is made up of 16 amino acids. Looked up from germline, CDR1 is SGHRS and CDR2 is YFSETQ. The ends lost 3 bases at V and 3 bases at J; junction bases unmatched: 7. CDR3 in amino acids: CASSSLTGGGTDTQYF. The DNA of the CDR3 is TGCGCCAGCAGCTCCCTGACAGGGGGCGGGACAGATACGCAGTATTTT.

This chain links TRBV27 with TRBJ1-2, with 9 nucleotides matching TRBD1. V was pared by 4 bases and J by 8 bases, with 14 bases of the junction left unmatched. CDR1 and CDR2 (germline): MNHEY, SMNVEV (reference sequence). The CDR3 spans 16 residues. This CDR3 is CASSSVGYGQGSGYTF. Here the CDR3 DNA reads TGTGCCAGCAGTTCGGTCGGTTACGGACAGGGGAGCGGCTACACCTTC.

This CDR3 is CASSYGRTGRNGYTF. CDR3 in DNA: TGTGCCAGCAGTTACGGACGGACAGGGAGGAATGGCTACACCTTC. This chain joins TRBV6-5 and TRBJ1-2, with 8 bases matching TRBD1. The germline CDR1 and CDR2 sequences are MNHEY and SVGAGI. The CDR3 is 15 residues long. V was clipped by 2 bases and J by 6 bases; unmatched bases: 8.

A word on this clone: The sample has other DNA sequences that encode this CDR3 too. V usage is TRBV19 and J usage is TRBJ1-1; perhaps TRBD1 as D (6 bases). Germline values: CDR1 LNHDA, CDR2 SQIVND (reference sequence). This CDR3 spans 13 amino acids. Trimming removed 2 bases at V and 5 bases at J, with 9 bases between. This chain's CDR3 is CASSILQGTEAFF. CDR3 in DNA: TGTGCCAGTAGTATACTTCAGGGGACTGAAGCTTTCTTT. The entire variable domain, with the rest obtained from reference TRBV19 and TRBJ1-1, is as follows: DGGITQSPKYLFRKEGQNVTLSCEQNLNHDAMYWYRQDPGQGLRLIYYSQIVNDFQKGDIAEGYSVSREKKESFPLTVTSAQKNPTAFYLCASSILQGTEAFFGQGTRLTVV.

The chain combines TRBV4-1 with TRBJ2-3; 11 bases line up with TRBD2. CDR1 is MGHRA and CDR2 is YSYEKL in the germline V gene. This CDR3 is built from 15 residues. V was pared by 4 bases and J by 6 bases, with 6 bases of the junction left unmatched. CDR3: CASSRTSGRLDTQYF. CDR3 DNA sequence: TGCGCCAGCAGCCGAACTAGCGGGAGACTGGATACGCAGTATTTT.

This chain links TRBV6-6 with TRBJ1-1; D is ambiguous. CDR1 and CDR2 from the germline V gene are MNHNY and SVGAGI (reference sequence). This CDR3 is built from 12 residues. V was cut by 6 bases and J by 7 bases, with 12 bases left in between. CDR3 in DNA: TGTGCCAGCAGGCCGGACTCCCTTGAAGCTTTCTTT. Translation: CASRPDSLEAFF.

The chain employs TRBV30 and TRBJ2-3; the D gene is possibly TRBD1 (6 bases). This CDR3 region has 12 residues. Germline loops: CDR1 GTSNPN, CDR2 SVGIG (reference sequence). Trimming took off 3 bases at V and 5 bases at J, with 9 bases between the two ends. The CDR3 spells CAWSWGQDTQYF. For the CDR3, the DNA is TGTGCCTGGAGCTGGGGGCAAGATACGCAGTATTTT.

The chain carries TRBV28 and TRBJ1-2; 8 positions match TRBD1. The CDR3 is 14 amino acids. Germline CDR1 is MDHEN and CDR2 is SYDVKM. V trimming: 8 bases; J trimming: 5 bases; junction bases outside the gene matches: 10. The CDR3 nucleotides read TGTGCCAGCTCCCTGGGGACAGGAGGGTATGGCTACACCTTC. Its protein product is CASSLGTGGYGYTF.

This clone was seen a handful of times. The chain couples TRBV6-1 to TRBJ2-3; 10 bases match TRBD1. Germline V gene sequence: CDR1 MNHNS, CDR2 SASEGT. This CDR3 comprises 14 residues. J lost 4 bases, V lost 4 bases, and 2 bases had no gene match. The CDR3 DNA follows: TGTGCCAGCAGTGGGACAGGGGGAGCAGATACGCAGTATTTT. Protein: CASSGTGGADTQYF.

V and J are TRBV2 and TRBJ2-5; the D gene is possibly TRBD1 (7 bases). The V end was cut by 4 bases, the J end by 3 bases, with 12 bases between. CDR1 and CDR2 (germline): SNHLY, FYNNEI. CDR3 length: 14 residues. CDR3 sequence (DNA): TGTGCCAGCAGTGGCGGGACAGCTAAAGAGACCCAGTACTTC. Amino acids: CASSGGTAKETQYF.

This chain joins TRBV28 and TRBJ2-7, with 8 bases identical to TRBD2. Looked up from germline, CDR1 is MDHEN and CDR2 is SYDVKM. The CDR3 is 14 amino acids. V gave up 7 bases and J gave up 4 bases; unmatched junction bases: 9. For the CDR3, the DNA is TGTGCCAGCAAGGGTAAGCGGGAGTTGTACGAGCAGTACTTC. Translation: CASKGKRELYEQYF.

DNA for the CDR3: TGCGCCAGCAGCCAGACCCTGAACCCGGCGGCCTGGTATTTT. Protein: CASSQTLNPAAWYF. V gene TRBV4-1 combines with J gene TRBJ2-3; D ambiguous. Trimming removed 3 bases from V and 14 bases from J, with 21 bases in between. Germline-derived CDR1 and CDR2 are MGHRA and YSYEKL. The CDR3 length is 14 residues.

V is TRBV18 and J is TRBJ1-1; 12 bases match TRBD1. In germline, CDR1 is KGHSH, CDR2 LQKENI. Germline trimming cut 3 bases from V and 3 bases from J; bases unmatched to any gene: 5. The CDR3 length is 16 residues. CDR3 sequence (DNA): TGTGCCAGCTCACCTCCGGGACAGGGGGCGTACACTGAAGCTTTCTTT. Its translation is CASSPPGQGAYTEAFF.

This clone has more than one count but fewer than ten. The chain links TRBV18 to TRBJ1-3; D is ambiguous. V lost 1 base and J 1 base, leaving 8 bases between the germline ends. Germline V lookup: CDR1 KGHSH, CDR2 LQKENI. The CDR3 runs 15 residues. DNA for the CDR3: TGTGCCAGCTCACCACGTGGGGAGTCTGGAAACACCATATATTTT. This gives the protein CASSPRGESGNTIYF.

The chain employs TRBV9 and TRBJ1-3; 7 bases are a match to TRBD1. Per the germline V gene, CDR1 is SGDLS and CDR2 is YYNGEE. The CDR3 totals 15 residues. The V segment lost 4 bases and the J segment 0 bases; nucleotides outside the gene matches: 4. The CDR3 spells CASSPRTGSGNTIYF. CDR3 nucleotide sequence: TGTGCCAGCAGCCCCCGGACAGGCTCTGGAAACACCATATATTTT. The full variable domain, completed using reference TRBV9 and TRBJ1-3, is DSGVTQTPKHLITATGQRVTLRCSPRSGDLSVYWYQQSLDQGLQFLIQYYNGEERAKGNILERFSAQQFPDLHSELNLSSLELGDSALYFCASSPRTGSGNTIYFGEGSWLTVV.

This clone appeared a few times. This chain joins TRBV5-1 and TRBJ2-3; a possible D gene is TRBD2 (5 bases). Looked up from germline, CDR1 is SGHRS and CDR2 is YFSETQ. The CDR3 covers 14 residues. Between the trimmed V and J ends, which lost 1 base and 4 bases, there was a span of 10 bases. The DNA for the CDR3 is TGCGCCAGCAGCTTGTTGACGGGATCAGATACGCAGTATTTT. Protein sequence: CASSLLTGSDTQYF.

The chain carries TRBV14 and TRBJ2-5; the D gene is possibly TRBD2 (5 bases). Trimming took 0 bases from V and 5 from J, leaving 13 bases between them. CDR1 is SGHDN and CDR2 is FVKESK in the germline V gene. CDR3 length equals 15 residues. CDR3 in DNA: TGTGCCAGCAGCCAAGATCTCGGGGTGGGGGAGACCCAGTACTTC. Protein: CASSQDLGVGETQYF. Supplemented by reference TRBV14 and TRBJ2-5, the full variable domain reads EAGVTQFPSHSVIEKGQTVTLRCDPISGHDNLYWYRRVMGKEIKFLLHFVKESKQDESGMPNNRFLAERTGGTYSTLKVQPAELEDSGVYFCASSQDLGVGETQYFGPGTRLLVL.

The sample holds a few counts of this clone. This rearrangement joins TRBV7-6 to TRBJ1-2, with no clear D. The CDR3 covers 14 residues. The germline CDR1 and CDR2 sequences are SGHVS and FNYEAQ. V gave up 1 base and J gave up 4 bases, with 10 bases separating them. The CDR3 region is CASSLDAEVYGYTF. CDR3 nucleotide sequence: TGTGCCAGCAGCTTAGATGCAGAAGTCTATGGCTACACCTTC.

CDR3 nucleotides: TGCGCCAGCAGAAACGACGGGGGTAGCGGGGAGCTGTTTTTT. This codes for CASRNDGGSGELFF. The chain recombines TRBV5-1 with TRBJ2-2, with a weak D call TRBD2 (6 bases). The germline V gene has CDR1 SGHRS and CDR2 YFSETQ. The CDR3 totals 14 residues. V was shortened by 5 bases and J by 7 bases, with 15 bases between the two germline ends.

J is TRBJ1-1 and V is TRBV7-2; D not resolved. V was shortened by 5 bases and J by 5 bases, with 15 bases between the two germline ends. From germline, CDR1 is SGHTA and CDR2 FQGNSA. The CDR3 loop spans 14 amino acids. The CDR3 here is CASSQRAGGTEAFF. DNA for the CDR3: TGTGCCAGCAGCCAAAGGGCGGGCGGGACTGAAGCTTTCTTT.

This clone has a handful of counts. The genes are TRBV29-1 and TRBJ1-1; the match to TRBD1 covers 7 bases. This CDR3 contains 15 residues. Germline V gives CDR1 SQVTM, CDR2 ANQGSEA. J lost 1 base, V lost 1 base, and 6 bases had no gene match. CDR3 DNA sequence: TGCAGCGTTGAAGCTCCGGGACAGTCGAACACTGAAGCTTTCTTT. Translated, it gives CSVEAPGQSNTEAFF.